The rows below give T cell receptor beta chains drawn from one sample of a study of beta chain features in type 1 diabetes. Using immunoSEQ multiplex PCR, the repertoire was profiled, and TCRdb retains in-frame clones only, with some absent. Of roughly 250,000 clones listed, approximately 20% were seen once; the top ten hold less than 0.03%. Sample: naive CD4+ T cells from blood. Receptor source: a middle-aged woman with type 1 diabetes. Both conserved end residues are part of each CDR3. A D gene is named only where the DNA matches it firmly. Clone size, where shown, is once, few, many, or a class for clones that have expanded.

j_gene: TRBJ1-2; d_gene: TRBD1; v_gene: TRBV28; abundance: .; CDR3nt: TGTGCCAGCAGCCCCGGACAGGGCGGGGGCTACACCTTC; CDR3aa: CASSPGQGGGYTF
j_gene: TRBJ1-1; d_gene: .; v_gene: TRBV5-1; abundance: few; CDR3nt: TGCGCCAGCAGATTCGGAGAGGCTGAAGCTTTCTTT; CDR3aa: CASRFGEAEAFF
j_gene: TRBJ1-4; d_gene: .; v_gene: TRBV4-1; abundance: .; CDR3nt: TGCGCCAGCAGCCAAGTGTCAGGCCCTGAAAAACTGTTTTTT; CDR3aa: CASSQVSGPEKLFF
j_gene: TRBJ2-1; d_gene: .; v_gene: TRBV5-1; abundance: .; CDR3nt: TGCGCCAGCAGTTTCACGCAGTCGGGTGTCGGTGAGCAGTTCTTC; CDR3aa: CASSFTQSGVGEQFF
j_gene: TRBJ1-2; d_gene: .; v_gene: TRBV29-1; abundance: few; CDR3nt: TGCAGCGTTGGCGACATAGGCTATGGCTACACCTTC; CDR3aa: CSVGDIGYGYTF
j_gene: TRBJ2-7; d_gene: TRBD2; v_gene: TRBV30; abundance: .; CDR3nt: TGTGCCTGTATAGCGGGAGGCTACGAGCAGTACTTC; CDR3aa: CACIAGGYEQYF
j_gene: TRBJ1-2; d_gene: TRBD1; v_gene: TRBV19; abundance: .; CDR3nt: TGTGCCAGTAGTGCCTGGACAGGGCCCATTAAAGGCTACACCTTC; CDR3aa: CASSAWTGPIKGYTF
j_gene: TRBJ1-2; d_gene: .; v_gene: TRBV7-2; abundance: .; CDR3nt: TGTGCCAGCAGTCGCATGGGCCCCTATGGCTACACCTTC; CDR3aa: CASSRMGPYGYTF
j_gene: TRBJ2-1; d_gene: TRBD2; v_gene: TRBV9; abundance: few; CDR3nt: TGTGCCAGCAGCGTAGTTAGCGGGGCGCACAATGAGCAGTTCTTC; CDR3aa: CASSVVSGAHNEQFF
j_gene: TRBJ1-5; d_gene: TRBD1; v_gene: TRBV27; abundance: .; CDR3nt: TGTGCCAGCAGGACCACAGGGGATGGTCAGCCCCAGCATTTT; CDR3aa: CASRTTGDGQPQHF
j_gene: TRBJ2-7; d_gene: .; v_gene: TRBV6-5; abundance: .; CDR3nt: TGTGCCAGCAACCCAATCGGACAAGGTTATTACGAGCAGTACTTC; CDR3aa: CASNPIGQGYYEQYF